The rows below give T cell receptor beta chains drawn from one sample of a study of metastatic and nonmetastatic thyroid tumors. TCRdb re-processed the PCR reads through MiXCR. The sample holds over 20,000 clones; over 25% are singletons and the top ten take approximately 15%. Sequencing used tumor tissue. The receptors were gathered from a male donor with papillary thyroid cancer or a benign thyroid nodule (not recorded which). Some clones in this sample may be carry-over from other donors' samples. Both conserved end residues are part of each CDR3. The D gene is left open where the match is weak. The listing skips clone size in some rows; elsewhere it reads once, few, many or a size class.

V	D	J	size	DNA	CDR3
TRBV20-1	TRBD1	TRBJ1-4	medium-sized	TGCAGTGCCAGTCGGGACAGCTCTAATGAAAAACTGTTTTTT	CSASRDSSNEKLFF
TRBV11-3	TRBD1	TRBJ2-7	NA	TGTGCCAGCAGCTTAACAGGGGACGAGCAGTACTTC	CASSLTGDEQYF
TRBV2	NA	TRBJ2-7	NA	TGTGCCAGCAGTGAATATGGCGGAGCCTACGAGCAGTACTTC	CASSEYGGAYEQYF
TRBV5-1	NA	TRBJ1-1	NA	TGCGCCAGCAGCGCGGAGGGGAGCCCTGAAGCTTTCTTT	CASSAEGSPEAFF
TRBV2	NA	TRBJ2-7	few	TGTGCCAGCTTCAGAACCCAGCAGTACTTC	CASFRTQQYF
TRBV10-3	TRBD1	TRBJ1-5	NA	TGTGCCATCAGTGAGGCCCCAGGGGGCAGTCAGCCCCAGCATTTT	CAISEAPGGSQPQHF
TRBV24-1	TRBD2	TRBJ2-1	medium-sized	TGTGCCACCAGTGGGGAAGTAGCGGGCGACAATGAGCAGTTCTTC	CATSGEVAGDNEQFF
TRBV30	NA	TRBJ1-2	NA	TGTGCCTGGAAGACGCTCGCGGGGCGATTAGCGATTCACGGCTACACCTTC	CAWKTLAGRLAIHGYTF
TRBV7-9	TRBD2	TRBJ2-3	NA	TGTGCCAGCAGCTACGTACTAGCGGGTGGAGAGCTGTATTTT	CASSYVLAGGELYF
TRBV10-3	TRBD1	TRBJ2-7	few	TGTGCCATCAGTGAGCCTCCGGGACAGTCCTACGAGCAGTACTTC	CAISEPPGQSYEQYF
TRBV27	NA	TRBJ2-7	NA	TGTGCCAGCAGTTTATCGTACCAGGTCATTTACGAGCAGTACTTC	CASSLSYQVIYEQYF
TRBV20-1	NA	TRBJ2-7	NA	TGCAGTGCTAGGGACTATACCGGCTACGAGCAGTACTTC	CSARDYTGYEQYF
TRBV2	NA	TRBJ1-4	many	TGTGCCAGCAGTGCGGAGCTTCAGGGGAAACTGTTTTTT	CASSAELQGKLFF
TRBV6-2/TRBV6-3	NA	TRBJ1-3	NA	TGTGCCAGCAGTTACGACAGCTCTGGAAACACCATATATTTT	CASSYDSSGNTIYF
TRBV7-3	TRBD1	TRBJ1-1	NA	TGTGCCAGCAGCTTAAGTGGACAGGGGGAAGCTTTCTTT	CASSLSGQGEAFF
TRBV6-6	TRBD2	TRBJ2-7	NA	TGTGCCAGCAGTTACCAATATAGCGGGAGGGGCTACGAGCAGTACTTC	CASSYQYSGRGYEQYF
TRBV6-1	NA	TRBJ2-6	few	TGTGCCAGCAGGGGGTTAATCTCTGGGGCCAACGTCCTGACTTTC	CASRGLISGANVLTF
TRBV19	NA	TRBJ1-3	few	TGTGCCAGTAACCTTAACAACGCAAACACCATATATTTT	CASNLNNANTIYF
TRBV12-3/TRBV12-4	NA	TRBJ2-1	NA	TGTGCCAGCAGTCCGAACTTCCGACAGCAGTTCTTC	CASSPNFRQQFF
TRBV28	NA	TRBJ2-7	few	TGTGCCAGCAGGGACTTAAGGTACGAGCAGTACTTC	CASRDLRYEQYF
TRBV18	NA	TRBJ1-5	many	TGTGCCAGCTCCCCAGACAGTGTTGAGCCCCAGCATTTT	CASSPDSVEPQHF
TRBV6-5	NA	TRBJ1-2	NA	TGTGCCAGCAGTTACGTTCCGTACAGCCCATATGGCTACACCTTC	CASSYVPYSPYGYTF
TRBV20-1	NA	TRBJ1-1	NA	TGCAGTGCCGACCCTGGACAGAACACTGAAGCTTTCTTT	CSADPGQNTEAFF
TRBV20-1	NA	TRBJ1-2	NA	TGCAGTGCTGAGGACAGTTTGTCGTACTATGGCTACACCTTC	CSAEDSLSYYGYTF
TRBV27	NA	TRBJ2-1	few	TGTGCCAGCAGTTTGAGCGTGAGGTCCCGGGATGAGCAGTTCTTC	CASSLSVRSRDEQFF
TRBV5-1	TRBD1	TRBJ1-4	NA	TGCGCCAGCAGCTTGAGTCCAGGGGGTTCTAATGAAAAACTGTTTTTT	CASSLSPGGSNEKLFF
TRBV19	NA	TRBJ1-6	NA	TGTGCCAGTAGTATGTTCATCGGGATCGCTGGTAATTCACCCCTCCACTTT	CASSMFIGIAGNSPLHF
TRBV12-3/TRBV12-4	NA	TRBJ2-2	NA	TGTGCCAGCAGTAACCGGATGACAGAGAACACCGGGGAGCTGTTTTTT	CASSNRMTENTGELFF